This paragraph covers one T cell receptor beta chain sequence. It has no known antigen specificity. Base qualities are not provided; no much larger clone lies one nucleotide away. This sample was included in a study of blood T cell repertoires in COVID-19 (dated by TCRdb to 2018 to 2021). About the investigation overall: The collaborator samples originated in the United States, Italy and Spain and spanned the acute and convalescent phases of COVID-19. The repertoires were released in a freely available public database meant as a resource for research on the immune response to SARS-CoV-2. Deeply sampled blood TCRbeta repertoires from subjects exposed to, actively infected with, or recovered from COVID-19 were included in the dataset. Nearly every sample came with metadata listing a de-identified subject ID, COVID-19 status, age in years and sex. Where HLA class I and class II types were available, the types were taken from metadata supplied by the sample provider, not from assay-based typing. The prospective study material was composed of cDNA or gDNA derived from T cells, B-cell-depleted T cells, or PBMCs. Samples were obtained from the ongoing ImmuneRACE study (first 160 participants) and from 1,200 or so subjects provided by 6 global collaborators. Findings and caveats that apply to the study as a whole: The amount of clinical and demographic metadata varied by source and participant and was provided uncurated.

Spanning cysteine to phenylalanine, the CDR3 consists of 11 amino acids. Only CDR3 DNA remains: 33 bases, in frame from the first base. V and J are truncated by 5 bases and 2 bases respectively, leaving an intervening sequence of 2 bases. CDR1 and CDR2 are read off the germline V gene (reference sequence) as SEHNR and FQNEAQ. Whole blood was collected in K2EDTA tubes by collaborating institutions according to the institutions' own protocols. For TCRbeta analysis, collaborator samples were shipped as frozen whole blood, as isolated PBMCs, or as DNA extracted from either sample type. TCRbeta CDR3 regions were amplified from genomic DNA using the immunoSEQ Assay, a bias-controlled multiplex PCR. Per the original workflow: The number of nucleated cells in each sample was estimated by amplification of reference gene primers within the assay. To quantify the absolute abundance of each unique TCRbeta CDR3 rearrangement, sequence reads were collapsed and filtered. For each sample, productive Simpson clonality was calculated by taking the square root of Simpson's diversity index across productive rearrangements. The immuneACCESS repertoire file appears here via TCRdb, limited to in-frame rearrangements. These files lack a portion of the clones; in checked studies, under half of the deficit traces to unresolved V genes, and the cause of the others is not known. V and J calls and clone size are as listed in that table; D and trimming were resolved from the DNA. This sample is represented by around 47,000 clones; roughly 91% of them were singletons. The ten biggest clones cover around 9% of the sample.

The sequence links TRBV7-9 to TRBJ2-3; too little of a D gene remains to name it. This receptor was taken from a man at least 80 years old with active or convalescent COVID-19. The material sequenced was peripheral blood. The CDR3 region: CASSLTDTQYF. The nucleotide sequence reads TGTGCCAGCAGCCTCACAGATACGCAGTATTTT.